This T cell receptor (beta chain) was recorded in a study of blood T cells in healthy people across ages. Study at large: About one barcoded beta molecule was captured per two T cells (by template switching). Study-wide findings and caveats: With naive T cell percentage, TCR beta diversity showed a strong correlation. Donors of long life had a larger count of naive CD4+ cells and greater diversity than aged donors.

The germline V and J ends were trimmed by 1 base and 3 bases, with 10 bases remaining between them. Germline V CDR1 and CDR2: SGHTA, FQGNSA. The CDR3 loop spans 15 amino acids. A word on this clonotype: The antigen is undetermined.

Next came a second PCR, run for about 7 to 12 cycles, which used a sample-barcoded 5' primer along with a J-beta primer mix. TCRdb itself ran the 5' RACE reads through MiXCR, one entry per CDR3 protein. The sample consists of hundreds of thousands of distinct CDR3 sequences, 40% to 45% of them appearing once. The rearrangement joins TRBV7-2 to TRBJ1-5; D perhaps matches TRBD1 (6 bases). This receptor was taken from a man aged 80 or over in good health. Sample: blood. CDR3 in amino acids: CASSLGGQFNQPQHF. In DNA form, the CDR3 reads TGTGCCAGCAGCTTAGGAGGACAGTTCAATCAGCCCCAGCATTTT.